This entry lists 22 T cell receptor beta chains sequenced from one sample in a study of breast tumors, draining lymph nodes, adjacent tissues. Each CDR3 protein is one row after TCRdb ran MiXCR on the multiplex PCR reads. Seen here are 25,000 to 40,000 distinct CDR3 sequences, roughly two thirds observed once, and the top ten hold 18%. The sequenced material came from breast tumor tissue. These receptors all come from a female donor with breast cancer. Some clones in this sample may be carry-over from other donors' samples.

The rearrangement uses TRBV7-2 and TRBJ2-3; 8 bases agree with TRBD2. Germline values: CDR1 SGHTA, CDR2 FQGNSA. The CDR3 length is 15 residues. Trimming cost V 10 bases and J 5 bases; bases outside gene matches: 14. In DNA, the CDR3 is TGTGCCACCCCGACCGACAGCGGGGGTATAGATACGCAGTATTTT. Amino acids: CATPTDSGGIDTQYF.

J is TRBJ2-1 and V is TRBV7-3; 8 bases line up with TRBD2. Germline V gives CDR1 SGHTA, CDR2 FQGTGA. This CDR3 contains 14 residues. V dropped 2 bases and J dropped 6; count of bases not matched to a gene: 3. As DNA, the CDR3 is TGTGCCAGCAGCTTAGCACTAGCGGCCAATGAGCAGTTCTTC. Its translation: CASSLALAANEQFF.

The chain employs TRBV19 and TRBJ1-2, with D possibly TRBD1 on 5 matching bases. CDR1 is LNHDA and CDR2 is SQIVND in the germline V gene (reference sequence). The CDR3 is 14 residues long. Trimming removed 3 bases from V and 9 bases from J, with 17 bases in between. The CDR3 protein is CASSIPGPGKSYTF. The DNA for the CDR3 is TGTGCCAGTAGTATCCCCGGGCCAGGGAAGAGCTACACCTTC.

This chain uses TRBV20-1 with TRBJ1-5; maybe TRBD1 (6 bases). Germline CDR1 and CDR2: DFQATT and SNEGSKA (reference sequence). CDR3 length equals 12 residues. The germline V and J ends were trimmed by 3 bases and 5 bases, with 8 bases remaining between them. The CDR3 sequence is CSASPGDQPQHF. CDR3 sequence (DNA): TGCAGTGCTAGCCCAGGGGATCAGCCCCAGCATTTT.

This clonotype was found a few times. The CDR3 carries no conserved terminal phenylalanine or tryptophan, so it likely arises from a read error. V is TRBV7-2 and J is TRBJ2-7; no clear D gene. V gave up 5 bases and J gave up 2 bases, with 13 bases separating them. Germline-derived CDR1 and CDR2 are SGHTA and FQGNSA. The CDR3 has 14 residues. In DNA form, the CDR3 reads TGTGCCAGCAGCCTAGACCAGCTGACCTACGAGCAGTACCAC. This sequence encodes CASSLDQLTYEQYH.

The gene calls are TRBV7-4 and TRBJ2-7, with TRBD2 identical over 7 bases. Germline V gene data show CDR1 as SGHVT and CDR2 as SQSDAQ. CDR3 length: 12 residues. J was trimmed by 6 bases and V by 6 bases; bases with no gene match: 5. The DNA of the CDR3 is TGTGCCAGCAGTCCCGGGGGGTTCGAGCAGTACTTC. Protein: CASSPGGFEQYF.

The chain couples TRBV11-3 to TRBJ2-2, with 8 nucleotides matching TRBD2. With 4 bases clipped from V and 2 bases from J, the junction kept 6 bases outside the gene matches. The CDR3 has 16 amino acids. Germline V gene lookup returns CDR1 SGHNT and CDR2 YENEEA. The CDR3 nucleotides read TGTGCCAGCAGCTCTAAGCGGGGGACTAACACCGGGGAGCTGTTTTTT. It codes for CASSSKRGTNTGELFF.

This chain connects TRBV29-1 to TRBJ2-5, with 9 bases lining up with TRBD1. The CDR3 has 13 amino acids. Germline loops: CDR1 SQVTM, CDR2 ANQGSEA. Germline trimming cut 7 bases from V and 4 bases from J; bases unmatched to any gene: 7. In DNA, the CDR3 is TGCAGCGCGGACAGGGGACGGCGAGAGACCCAGTACTTC. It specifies CSADRGRRETQYF.

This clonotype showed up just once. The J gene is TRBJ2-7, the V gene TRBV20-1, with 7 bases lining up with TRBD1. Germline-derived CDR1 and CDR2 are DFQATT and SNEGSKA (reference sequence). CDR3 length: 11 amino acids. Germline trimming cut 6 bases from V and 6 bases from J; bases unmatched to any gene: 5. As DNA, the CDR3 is TGCAGTGCAGGGACAGCCGGCGAGCAGTACGTC. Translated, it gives CSAGTAGEQYV.

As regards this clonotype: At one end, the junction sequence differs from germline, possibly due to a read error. CDR3 sequence reads: CASSQEDRSYDYTF. For the CDR3, the DNA is TGCGCCAGCAGCCAAGAGGACAGGTCCTATGACTACACCTTC. V usage is TRBV3-1 and J usage is TRBJ1-2; 7 positions match TRBD1. CDR3 length: 14 amino acids. Germline values: CDR1 LGHDT, CDR2 YNNKEL (reference sequence).

The CDR3 nucleotides read TGTGCCAGCACCCAAGGTGGGGGGAATAATTCACCCCTCCACTTT. It codes for CASTQGGGNNSPLHF. The chain joins TRBV11-2 to TRBJ1-6, with a possible D match to TRBD1 (5 bases). CDR1 and CDR2 (germline): SGHAT, FQNNGV. V lost 7 bases, J lost 5 bases, and 15 bases lay in between. The CDR3 has 15 amino acids.

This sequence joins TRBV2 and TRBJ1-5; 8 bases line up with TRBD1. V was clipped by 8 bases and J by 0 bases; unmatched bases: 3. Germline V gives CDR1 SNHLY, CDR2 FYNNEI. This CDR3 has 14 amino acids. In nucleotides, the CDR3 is TGTGCCAGCCGGACAGGGAATAGCAATCAGCCCCAGCATTTT. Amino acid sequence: CASRTGNSNQPQHF.

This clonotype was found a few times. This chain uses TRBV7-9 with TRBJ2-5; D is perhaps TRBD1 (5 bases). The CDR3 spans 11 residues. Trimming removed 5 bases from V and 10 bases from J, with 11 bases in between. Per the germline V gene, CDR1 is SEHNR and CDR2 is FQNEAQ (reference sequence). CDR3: CASSIDRGQYF. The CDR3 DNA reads TGTGCCAGCAGCATCGACAGAGGCCAGTACTTC.

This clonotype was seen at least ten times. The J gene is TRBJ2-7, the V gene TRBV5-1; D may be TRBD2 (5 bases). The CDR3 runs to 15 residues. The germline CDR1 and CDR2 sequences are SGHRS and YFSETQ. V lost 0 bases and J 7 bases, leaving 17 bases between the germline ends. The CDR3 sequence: CASSLDSGNLYEQYF. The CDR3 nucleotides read TGCGCCAGCAGCTTGGATTCGGGAAACCTCTATGAGCAGTACTTC.

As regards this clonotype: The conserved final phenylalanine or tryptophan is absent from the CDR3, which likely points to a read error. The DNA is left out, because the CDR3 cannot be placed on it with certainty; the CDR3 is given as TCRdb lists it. The CDR3 protein is CASSLERPGDSPL. The rearrangement links TRBV7-9 to TRBJ1-6. From its first to its last residue, the CDR3 has 13 amino acids. Germline CDR1 is SEHNR and CDR2 is FQNEAQ (reference sequence).

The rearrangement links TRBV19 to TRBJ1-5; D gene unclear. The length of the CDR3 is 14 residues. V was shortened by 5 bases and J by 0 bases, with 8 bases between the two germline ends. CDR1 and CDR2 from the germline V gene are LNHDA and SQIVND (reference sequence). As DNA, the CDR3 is TGTGCCAGTAGTCGCAGCCATAGCAATCAGCCCCAGCATTTT. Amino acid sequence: CASSRSHSNQPQHF.

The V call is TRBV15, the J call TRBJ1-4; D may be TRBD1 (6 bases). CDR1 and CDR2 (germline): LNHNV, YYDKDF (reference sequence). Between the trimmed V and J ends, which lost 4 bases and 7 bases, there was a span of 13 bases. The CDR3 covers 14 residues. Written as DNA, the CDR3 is TGTGCCACCAGCAACAGGGTGGGGAGTGAAAAACTGTTTTTT. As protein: CATSNRVGSEKLFF.

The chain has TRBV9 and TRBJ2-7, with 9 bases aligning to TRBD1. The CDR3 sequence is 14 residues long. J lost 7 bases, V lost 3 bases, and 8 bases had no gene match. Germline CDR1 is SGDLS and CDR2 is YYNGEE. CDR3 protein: CASSETGGEDEQYF. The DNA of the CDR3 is TGTGCCAGCAGCGAAACAGGGGGCGAGGATGAGCAGTACTTC.

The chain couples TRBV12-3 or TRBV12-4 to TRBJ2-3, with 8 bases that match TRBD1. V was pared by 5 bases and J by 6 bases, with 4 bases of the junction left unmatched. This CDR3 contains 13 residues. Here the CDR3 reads CASSMDRADTQYF. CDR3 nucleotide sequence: TGTGCCAGCAGTATGGACAGGGCTGATACGCAGTATTTT.

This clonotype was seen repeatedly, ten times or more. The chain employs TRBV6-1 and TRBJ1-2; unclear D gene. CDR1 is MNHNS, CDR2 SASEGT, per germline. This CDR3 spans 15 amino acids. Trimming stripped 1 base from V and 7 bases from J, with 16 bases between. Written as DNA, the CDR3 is TGTGCCAGCAGTGAAGAGGAGCCCCAGTTAAGTGGCTACACCTTC. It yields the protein CASSEEEPQLSGYTF.

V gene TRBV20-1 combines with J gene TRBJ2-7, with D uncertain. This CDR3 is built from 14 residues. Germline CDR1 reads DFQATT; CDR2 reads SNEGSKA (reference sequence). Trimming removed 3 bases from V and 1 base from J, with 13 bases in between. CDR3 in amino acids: CSARGRLTSYEQYF. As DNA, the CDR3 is TGCAGTGCTAGGGGCAGGTTGACGTCCTACGAGCAGTACTTC.

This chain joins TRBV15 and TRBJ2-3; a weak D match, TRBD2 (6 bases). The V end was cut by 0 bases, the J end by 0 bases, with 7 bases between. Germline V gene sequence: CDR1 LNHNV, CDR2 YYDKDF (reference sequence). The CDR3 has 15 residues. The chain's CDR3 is CATSRDGTSTDTQYF. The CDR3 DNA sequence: TGTGCCACCAGCAGAGACGGGACTAGCACAGATACGCAGTATTTT. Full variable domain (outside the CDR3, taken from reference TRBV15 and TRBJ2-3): DAMVIQNPRYQVTQFGKPVTLSCSQTLNHNVMYWYQQKSSQAPKLLFHYYDKDFNNEADTPDNFQSRRPNTSFCFLDIRSPGLGDTAMYLCATSRDGTSTDTQYFGPGTRLTVL.